This T cell receptor (beta chain) was captured by sequencing in a study of early T cells in non-severe SARS-CoV-2 infection. Study summary: Bulk RNA from unsorted whole blood was sequenced; chains were unpaired.

CDR3 length: 15 residues. The germline V and J ends were trimmed by 5 bases and 2 bases, with 13 bases remaining between them. Individual cDNA molecules carried attached unique molecular identifiers. TCRdb itself ran the 5' RACE reads through MiXCR, one entry per CDR3 protein. Of 85,000 to 100,000 distinct CDR3 sequences listed, around 14% were seen once; the top ten hold 2% to 2.5%. This clonotype was obtained from an adult who was a healthcare worker with PCR-confirmed SARS-CoV-2 infection or an uninfected control (not recorded which). Sequencing input: whole blood. The chain links TRBV12-3 or TRBV12-4 to TRBJ2-1; tentatively, D is TRBD1 (6 bases). CDR3 loop: CASSPQGRTYNEQFF. CDR3 bases: TGTGCCAGCAGTCCACAGGGCCGCACCTACAATGAGCAGTTCTTC.